This T cell receptor (beta chain) was captured by sequencing in a study of Ad26.COV2.S vaccination and SARS-CoV-2 variants. Study summary: Ad26.COV2.S given intramuscularly, once or twice 56 days apart.

The study, taken as a whole, reports: Following vaccination, spike-specific CD8+ and CD4+ T cell responses reportedly exhibited substantial breadth.

The treatment was: around 19 received Ad26.COV2.S at low or high dose, single or two shots; 5 received placebo; per-sample allocation not given. Samples analyzed were those drawn on day 63 after the first vaccine or placebo injection. Repertoires were generated with immunoSEQ multiplex PCR, while TCRdb's copy carries only in-frame clones and drops some. This sample has about 680,000 clones; 80% to 90% occur once, and the top ten carry about 1.5%. Notes on this clone: Its target is unknown.

This CDR3 comprises 15 residues. The germline V gene encodes CDR1 MNHEY and CDR2 SVGEGT. Deletions cut 6 bases from V and 5 bases from J, with 19 bases between. The J gene is TRBJ1-1, the V gene TRBV6-2 or TRBV6-3, with D possibly matching TRBD1 (6 bases). This sample comprised peripheral blood, obtained in a trial of Ad26.COV2.S vaccine versus placebo. The origin of this receptor is a person aged 18 to 59 who received the Ad26.COV2.S COVID-19 vaccine or a placebo. CDR3 residues: CASSSDGGPGTEAFF. The CDR3 coding sequence is TGTGCCAGCAGCTCCGATGGGGGGCCGGGAACTGAAGCTTTCTTT.